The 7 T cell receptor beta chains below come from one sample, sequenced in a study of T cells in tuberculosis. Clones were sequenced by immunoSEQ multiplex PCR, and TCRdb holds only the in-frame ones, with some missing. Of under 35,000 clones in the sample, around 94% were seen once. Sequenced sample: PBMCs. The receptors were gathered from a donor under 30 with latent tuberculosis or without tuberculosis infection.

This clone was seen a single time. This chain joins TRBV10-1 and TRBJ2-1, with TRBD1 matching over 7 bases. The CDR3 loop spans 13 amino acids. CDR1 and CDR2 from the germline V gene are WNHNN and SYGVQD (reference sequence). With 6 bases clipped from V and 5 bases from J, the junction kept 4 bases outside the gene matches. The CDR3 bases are TGCGCCAGCAGGGGCGGACAGGACAATGAGCAGTTCTTC. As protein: CASRGGQDNEQFF.

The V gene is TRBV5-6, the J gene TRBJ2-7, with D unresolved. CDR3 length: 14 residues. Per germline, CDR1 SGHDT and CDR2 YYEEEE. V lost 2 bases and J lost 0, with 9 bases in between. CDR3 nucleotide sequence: TGTGCCAGCAGCTTTTCTCCTAGCTCCTACGAGCAGTACTTC. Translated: CASSFSPSSYEQYF. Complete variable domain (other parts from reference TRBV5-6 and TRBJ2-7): DAGVTQSPTHLIKTRGQQVTLRCSPKSGHDTVSWYQQALGQGPQFIFQYYEEEERQRGNFPDRFSGHQFPNYSSELNVNALLLGDSALYLCASSFSPSSYEQYFGPGTRLTVT.

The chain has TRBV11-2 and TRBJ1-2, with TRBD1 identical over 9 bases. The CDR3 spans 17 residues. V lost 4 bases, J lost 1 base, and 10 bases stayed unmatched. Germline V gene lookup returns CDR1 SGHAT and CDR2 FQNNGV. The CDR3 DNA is TGTGCCAGCAGCTCCCTAACCGGGACAGGGCGTAACTATGGCTACACCTTC. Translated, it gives CASSSLTGTGRNYGYTF.

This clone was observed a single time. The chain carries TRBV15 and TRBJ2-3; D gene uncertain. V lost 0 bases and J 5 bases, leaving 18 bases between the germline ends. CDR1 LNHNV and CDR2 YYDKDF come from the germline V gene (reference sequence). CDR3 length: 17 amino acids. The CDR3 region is CATSRDSSRSLGDTQYF. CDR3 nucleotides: TGTGCCACCAGCAGAGATTCATCAAGGAGTCTAGGAGATACGCAGTATTTT.

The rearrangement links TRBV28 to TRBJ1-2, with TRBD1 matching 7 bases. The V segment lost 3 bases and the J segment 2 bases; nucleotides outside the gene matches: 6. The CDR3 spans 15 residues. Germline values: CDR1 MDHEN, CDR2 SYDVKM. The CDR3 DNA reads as TGTGCCAGCAGTTTTGCAGGGGGAGAGAACTATGGCTACACCTTC. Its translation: CASSFAGGENYGYTF.

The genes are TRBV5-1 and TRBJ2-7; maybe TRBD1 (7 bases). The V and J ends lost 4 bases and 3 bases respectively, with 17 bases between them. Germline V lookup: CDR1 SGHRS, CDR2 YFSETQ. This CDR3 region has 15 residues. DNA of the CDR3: TGCGCCAGCAGCGACCGACAGGGAGGTATCTACGAGCAGTACTTC. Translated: CASSDRQGGIYEQYF.

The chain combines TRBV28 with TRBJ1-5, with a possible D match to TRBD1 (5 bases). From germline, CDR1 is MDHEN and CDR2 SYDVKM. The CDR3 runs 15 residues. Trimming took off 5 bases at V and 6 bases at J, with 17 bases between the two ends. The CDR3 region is CASSRPLGASQPQHF. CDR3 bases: TGTGCCAGCAGTCGCCCCTTAGGGGCTAGTCAGCCCCAGCATTTT.